The rows below give T cell receptor beta chains drawn from one sample of a study of T cells in Graves' hyperthyroidism and ophthalmopathy. MiXCR was run by TCRdb on the multiplex PCR reads, yielding one entry per CDR3 protein. The sample carries 660,000 or so distinct CDR3 sequences, 45% recorded once. Sequenced input: peripheral blood or thyroid tissue (not recorded which). These receptors originate from an adult man with Graves' disease, either hyperthyroidism or ophthalmopathy (not recorded which). Both conserved end residues are part of each CDR3. D genes are given only for firm matches. The size of a clone is reported for some rows only, either as once, few or many, or as a class for expanded clones.

d_call: .
j_call: TRBJ2-6
clone_size: .
v_call: TRBV10-3
cdr3_length: 14
cdr3_nt: TGTGCCATCAGTGGGGTGACAGGGGCCAACGTCCTGACTTTC
cdr3_aa: CAISGVTGANVLTF

d_call: .
j_call: TRBJ1-2
clone_size: many
v_call: TRBV29-1
cdr3_length: 13
cdr3_nt: TGCAGCGTTGAATCGAGGGGGGTCTATGGCTACACCTTC
cdr3_aa: CSVESRGVYGYTF

d_call: .
j_call: TRBJ1-5
clone_size: .
v_call: TRBV2
cdr3_length: 14
cdr3_nt: TGTGCCAGCAGTGGGTGTACGGGCAATCAGCCCCAGCATTTT
cdr3_aa: CASSGCTGNQPQHF

d_call: .
j_call: TRBJ1-1
clone_size: .
v_call: TRBV7-9
cdr3_length: 15
cdr3_nt: TGTGCCAGCAGCCAAGATCTGGCGGCGAACACTGAAGCTTTCTTT
cdr3_aa: CASSQDLAANTEAFF

d_call: TRBD1
j_call: TRBJ2-7
clone_size: .
v_call: TRBV7-9
cdr3_length: 14
cdr3_nt: TGTGCTAGAGATCCACGACAGGGGGCCTACGAGCAGTACTTC
cdr3_aa: CARDPRQGAYEQYF

d_call: .
j_call: TRBJ2-7
clone_size: few
v_call: TRBV5-1
cdr3_length: 12
cdr3_nt: TGCGCCAGCAGCTCCGTAGCATACGAGCAGTACTTC
cdr3_aa: CASSSVAYEQYF

d_call: TRBD1
j_call: TRBJ1-2
clone_size: .
v_call: TRBV10-3
cdr3_length: 14
cdr3_nt: TGTGCCATCAGAGGAACAGGGGGCGCGAGTCACTACACCTTC
cdr3_aa: CAIRGTGGASHYTF

d_call: TRBD2
j_call: TRBJ2-7
clone_size: many
v_call: TRBV7-8
cdr3_length: 15
cdr3_nt: TGTGCCAGCAGCCTCGGACTAGCGGGTTCGAACGAGCAGTACTTC
cdr3_aa: CASSLGLAGSNEQYF

d_call: .
j_call: TRBJ1-5
clone_size: .
v_call: TRBV12-3/TRBV12-4
cdr3_length: 15
cdr3_nt: TGTGCCAGCAGTTTATTTCAGGGTCGGGGTCAGCCCCAGCATTTT
cdr3_aa: CASSLFQGRGQPQHF

d_call: TRBD1
j_call: TRBJ2-7
clone_size: .
v_call: TRBV5-1
cdr3_length: 13
cdr3_nt: TGCGCCAGCAGTAGACAGGGGGCGCGTGAGCAGTACTTC
cdr3_aa: CASSRQGAREQYF

d_call: .
j_call: TRBJ1-1
clone_size: few
v_call: TRBV9
cdr3_length: 15
cdr3_nt: TGTGCCAGCAGCGCGGGGCCCCAGGCGAGAACTGAAGCTTTCTTT
cdr3_aa: CASSAGPQARTEAFF